This T cell receptor beta chain came from a study of T cell responses to AZD1222 COVID-19 vaccine. CDR1 is LNHDA, CDR2 SQIVND, per germline (reference sequence). The CDR3 loop spans 12 amino acids. The ends were cut back, 4 bases at V and 6 bases at J, with 7 bases in the middle. Repertoires were generated with immunoSEQ multiplex PCR, while TCRdb's copy carries only in-frame clones and drops some. The sample shows some 150,000 clones, under 95% of them seen only once. Points on this clone: The antigen remains unidentified.

General observations from the study: Unmutated variant regions are reportedly the target of nearly half of TCRs that are spike-specific. Possibly, clonal diversity was underestimated; donors were largely white British and included more females. Repertoires in all cases were sampled only once the peak T cell response had passed. The study identified only five or six AZD1222 recipients as seropositive at baseline.

The chain combines TRBV19 with TRBJ1-5; D might be TRBD1 (5 bases). The source is an adult in good health. The sequenced sample was peripheral blood, obtained on day 0 of MenACWY control vaccination. The CDR3 region is CASSRDVQPQHF. The CDR3 region has the DNA TGTGCCAGTAGTAGGGACGTTCAGCCCCAGCATTTT.